This T cell receptor (beta chain) was sequenced during a study of T cell clonotyping in hematopoietic cell transplantation. Study results and caveats: CD4 and CD8 repertoire contributions could not be separated without sorting.

Points on this clone: What it binds is unknown.

There are 14 residues in the CDR3. V lost 1 base and J 0 bases, leaving 7 bases between the germline ends. Germline CDR1 SGHTS, CDR2 YDEGEE. Profiled with immunoSEQ multiplex PCR; TCRdb holds only in-frame clones, not every one. The data show approximately 10,000 clones, around 90% seen once. Specimen: peripheral blood mononuclear cells. This receptor was obtained from a woman aged 50 to 60 in good health. Some clones in this sample may be carry-over from other donors' samples. The chain recombines TRBV5-8 with TRBJ1-1; D is uncertain. CDR3 in DNA: TGTGCCAGCAGCTTGCGACTTATGAACACTGAAGCTTTCTTT. Translation: CASSLRLMNTEAFF.